Presented here are 17 T cell receptor beta chains from one specimen sequenced in a study of blood T cell repertoires in COVID-19. TCRdb's copy holds only in-frame clones and misses some; the assay was immunoSEQ multiplex PCR. This table holds 300,000 to 350,000 clones, 87% found once. Input material: peripheral blood. The receptors here all came from a man aged 18 to 30 with active or convalescent COVID-19.

This chain links TRBV7-9 with TRBJ1-3, with 8 bases aligning to TRBD1. The V gene's germline CDR1 is SEHNR and CDR2 FQNEAQ (reference sequence). This CDR3 is 19 amino acids long. J was trimmed by 0 bases and V by 4 bases; bases with no gene match: 14. The CDR3 loop is CASSSRVGQGAPSGNTIYF. CDR3 nucleotides: TGTGCCAGCAGCTCAAGAGTTGGTCAGGGGGCCCCCTCTGGAAACACCATATATTTT.

The rearrangement links TRBV9 to TRBJ2-1; 10 positions match TRBD1. Germline V gives CDR1 SGDLS, CDR2 YYNGEE. After removal of 2 bases from V and 7 bases from J, the junction contained 3 bases not matched to a gene. The CDR3 extends over 14 amino acids. As DNA, the CDR3 is TGTGCCAGCAGCGTTAGACAGGGGGCGAATGAGCAGTTCTTC. As protein: CASSVRQGANEQFF.

The CDR3 bases are TGTGCCAGCAGCGTAGATTCCCGCGGGGGGGCCGGTAGTAATGAGCAGTTCTTC. Its protein product is CASSVDSRGGAGSNEQFF. The J gene is TRBJ2-1, the V gene TRBV9; TRBD2 agrees at 9 bases. The trim removed 0 bases at V and 7 bases at J, leaving 14 bases unmatched. The CDR3 consists of 18 residues. Germline CDR1 reads SGDLS; CDR2 reads YYNGEE.

This rearrangement joins TRBV15 to TRBJ2-1; tentative D call: TRBD2 (5 bases). The CDR3 has 14 amino acids. V gave up 8 bases and J gave up 9 bases, with 20 bases separating them. The germline CDR1 and CDR2 sequences are LNHNV and YYDKDF (reference sequence). CDR3 loop: CATDERGSYSEQFF. CDR3 bases: TGTGCCACCGACGAACGAGGGAGTTATAGTGAGCAGTTCTTC.

The chain recombines TRBV7-2 with TRBJ1-2, with 8 bases that match TRBD1. The CDR3 has 13 amino acids. Germline trimming cut 0 bases from V and 14 bases from J; bases unmatched to any gene: 8. The germline CDR1 and CDR2 sequences are SGHTA and FQGNSA. CDR3 loop: CASSLAGTGRLTF. CDR3 nucleotide sequence: TGTGCCAGCAGCTTAGCCGGGACAGGCCGCCTTACCTTC.

The gene calls are TRBV19 and TRBJ1-3; D gene uncertain. Germline V gene data show CDR1 as LNHDA and CDR2 as SQIVND (reference sequence). The V end was cut by 1 base, the J end by 0 bases, with 13 bases between. The CDR3 is 17 residues long. DNA of the CDR3: TGTGCCAGTAGTATAGGGCCAATTTCCTCCTCTGGAAACACCATATATTTT. It encodes CASSIGPISSSGNTIYF.

This chain uses TRBV5-8 with TRBJ2-7; weak D call: TRBD2 (5 bases). V was shortened by 1 base and J by 2 bases, with 7 bases between the two germline ends. Germline loops: CDR1 SGHTS, CDR2 YDEGEE. The CDR3 length is 13 residues. The CDR3 protein is CASSLPGTYEQYF. The CDR3 nucleotides are TGTGCCAGCAGCTTGCCGGGAACCTACGAGCAGTACTTC.

This clone appeared a few times. The rearrangement links TRBV5-1 to TRBJ2-1; D might be TRBD2 (5 bases). Germline V gene sequence: CDR1 SGHRS, CDR2 YFSETQ. The CDR3 runs 15 residues. With 4 bases removed from V and 4 bases from J, the gap between germline ends came to 15 bases. CDR3 in DNA: TGCGCCAGCAGCCCGGCGGACTCAATGTACAATGAGCAGTTCTTC. This encodes CASSPADSMYNEQFF.

This clone was detected a few times. The V call is TRBV19, the J call TRBJ2-6; maybe TRBD1 (6 bases). The CDR3 length is 18 residues. The germline V gene encodes CDR1 LNHDA and CDR2 SQIVND (reference sequence). With 5 bases removed from V and 1 base from J, the gap between germline ends came to 18 bases. CDR3 loop: CASSPLPTGISGANVLTF. The CDR3 DNA sequence: TGTGCCAGTAGTCCCCTCCCGACAGGCATATCTGGGGCCAACGTCCTGACTTTC.

In its sample, this clone was seen once. The rearrangement joins TRBV2 to TRBJ2-2, with D perhaps TRBD2 (6 bases). This CDR3 contains 14 residues. Germline CDR1 and CDR2: SNHLY and FYNNEI. Trimming took off 6 bases at V and 4 bases at J, with 12 bases between the two ends. In DNA, the CDR3 is TGTGCCAGCAGGGGGGGAGGAGTCACCGGGGAGCTGTTTTTT. Translation: CASRGGGVTGELFF.

The J gene is TRBJ1-6, the V gene TRBV7-2; 8 bases align to TRBD1. This CDR3 has 18 residues. Losses at the gene ends were 2 bases for V and 4 bases for J; bases not matched to a gene: 10. The germline V gene encodes CDR1 SGHTA and CDR2 FQGNSA. The CDR3 spells CASSLRQGSVGYNSPLHF. The CDR3 DNA sequence: TGTGCCAGCAGCTTACGACAGGGGTCGGTTGGGTATAATTCACCCCTCCACTTT.

The gene calls are TRBV11-2 and TRBJ1-5; D gene ambiguous. V lost 0 bases and J 9 bases, leaving 9 bases between the germline ends. Germline lookup yields CDR1 SGHAT and CDR2 FQNNGV. There are 13 residues in the CDR3. The CDR3 protein is CASSLDRSRPQHF. For the CDR3, the DNA is TGTGCCAGCAGCTTAGACAGGTCAAGGCCCCAGCATTTT.

V is TRBV10-3 and J is TRBJ1-1, with 10 bases identical to TRBD1. Germline V gives CDR1 ENHRY, CDR2 SYGVKD. Trimming at V came to 4 bases and at J to 4 bases, leaving 6 bases not matched to a gene. The length of the CDR3 is 15 residues. CDR3 region: CAISVGQGIGTEAFF. CDR3 nucleotide sequence: TGTGCCATCAGTGTGGGACAGGGGATTGGCACTGAAGCTTTCTTT.

This chain joins TRBV5-4 and TRBJ1-1; 8 bases map to TRBD1. There are 15 residues in the CDR3. CDR1 and CDR2 (germline): SGHNT, YYREEE (reference sequence). The V and J ends lost 4 bases and 4 bases, in that order; junction bases with no gene match: 9. The DNA of the CDR3 is TGTGCCAGCAGCAGCGGAGGGCAGGGGGCCACTGAAGCTTTCTTT. Translating it yields CASSSGGQGATEAFF.

This chain uses TRBV15 with TRBJ2-3; weak D call: TRBD1 (6 bases). CDR1 LNHNV and CDR2 YYDKDF come from the germline V gene (reference sequence). This CDR3 has 15 amino acids. V was shortened by 3 bases and J by 2 bases, with 12 bases between the two germline ends. The CDR3: CATSSLGHPTDTQYF. The CDR3 DNA is TGTGCCACCAGCAGTTTGGGACACCCCACAGATACGCAGTATTTT.

The chain recombines TRBV18 with TRBJ1-1; D perhaps matches TRBD1 (6 bases). In germline, CDR1 is KGHSH, CDR2 LQKENI. Trimming took 5 bases from V and 5 from J, leaving 18 bases between them. The CDR3 is made up of 15 amino acids. The CDR3 reads CASSVTGWVVTEAFF. The CDR3 bases are TGTGCCAGCTCAGTAACAGGGTGGGTTGTGACTGAAGCTTTCTTT.

The V and J genes are TRBV5-6 and TRBJ2-1, with TRBD2 matching 9 bases. CDR1 and CDR2 (germline): SGHDT, YYEEEE. The ends lost 2 bases at V and 4 bases at J; junction bases unmatched: 4. The CDR3 consists of 15 residues. The CDR3 sequence is CASSLKRGAYNEQFF. For the CDR3, the DNA is TGTGCCAGCAGCTTAAAGCGGGGGGCTTACAATGAGCAGTTCTTC.